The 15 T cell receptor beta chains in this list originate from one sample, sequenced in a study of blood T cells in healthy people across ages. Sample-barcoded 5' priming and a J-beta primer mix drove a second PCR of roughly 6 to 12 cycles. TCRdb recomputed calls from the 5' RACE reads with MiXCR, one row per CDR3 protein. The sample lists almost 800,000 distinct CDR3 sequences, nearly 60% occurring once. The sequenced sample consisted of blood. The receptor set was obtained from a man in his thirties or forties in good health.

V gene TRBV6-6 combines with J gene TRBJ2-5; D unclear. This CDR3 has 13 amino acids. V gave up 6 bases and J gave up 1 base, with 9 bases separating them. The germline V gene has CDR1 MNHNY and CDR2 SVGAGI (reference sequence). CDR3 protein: CASRRQPQETQYF. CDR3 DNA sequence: TGTGCCAGCAGGAGACAACCCCAAGAGACCCAGTACTTC.

This CDR3 is CASSSAGTHNEQFF. CDR3 nucleotide sequence: TGTGCCAGCAGCTCCGCCGGGACTCACAATGAGCAGTTCTTC. This chain joins TRBV7-2 and TRBJ2-1; a weak D match, TRBD2 (6 bases). CDR1 is SGHTA and CDR2 is FQGNSA in the germline V gene. CDR3 length: 14 amino acids. Trimming removed 4 bases from V and 5 bases from J, with 12 bases in between. Variable domain in full (rest from reference TRBV7-2 and TRBJ2-1): GAGVSQSPSNKVTEKGKDVELRCDPISGHTALYWYRQSLGQGLEFLIYFQGNSAPDKSGLPSDRFSAERTGGSVSTLTIQRTQQEDSAVYLCASSSAGTHNEQFFGPGTRLTVL.

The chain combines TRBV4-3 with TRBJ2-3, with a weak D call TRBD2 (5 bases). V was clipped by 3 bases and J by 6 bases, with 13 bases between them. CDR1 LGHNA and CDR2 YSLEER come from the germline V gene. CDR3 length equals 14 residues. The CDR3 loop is CASSQEPSFDTQYF. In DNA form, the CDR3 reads TGCGCCAGCAGCCAGGAACCTAGCTTCGATACGCAGTATTTT.

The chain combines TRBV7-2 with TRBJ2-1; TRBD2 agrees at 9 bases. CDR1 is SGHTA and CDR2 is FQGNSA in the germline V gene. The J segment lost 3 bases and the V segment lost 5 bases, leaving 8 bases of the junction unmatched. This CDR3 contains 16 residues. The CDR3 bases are TGTGCCAGCAGCCCGAGAGCTAGCGGGGTCTACAATGAGCAGTTCTTC. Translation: CASSPRASGVYNEQFF. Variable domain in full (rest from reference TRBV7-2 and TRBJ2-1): GAGVSQSPSNKVTEKGKDVELRCDPISGHTALYWYRQSLGQGLEFLIYFQGNSAPDKSGLPSDRFSAERTGGSVSTLTIQRTQQEDSAVYLCASSPRASGVYNEQFFGPGTRLTVL.

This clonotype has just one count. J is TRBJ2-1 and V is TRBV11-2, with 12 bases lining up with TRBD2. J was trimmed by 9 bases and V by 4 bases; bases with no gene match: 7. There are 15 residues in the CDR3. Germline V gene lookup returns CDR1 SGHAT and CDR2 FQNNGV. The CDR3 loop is CASSWGLAGGPEQFF. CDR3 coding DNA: TGTGCCAGCAGCTGGGGCCTAGCGGGAGGGCCTGAGCAGTTCTTC.

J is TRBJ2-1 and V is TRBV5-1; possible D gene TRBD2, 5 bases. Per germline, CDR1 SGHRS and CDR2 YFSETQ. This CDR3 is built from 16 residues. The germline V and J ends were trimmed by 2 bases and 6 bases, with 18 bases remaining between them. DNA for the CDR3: TGCGCCAGCAGCTTAAAACTAGACTCCTTTTCCAATGAGCAGTTCTTC. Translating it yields CASSLKLDSFSNEQFF.

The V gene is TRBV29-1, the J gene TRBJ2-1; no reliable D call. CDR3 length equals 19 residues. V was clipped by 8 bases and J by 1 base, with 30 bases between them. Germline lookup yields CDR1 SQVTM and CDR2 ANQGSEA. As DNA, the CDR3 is TGCAGCATTGGGTGTAACATTGTGGGGATAATGGGGTCCTACAATGAGCAGTTCTTC. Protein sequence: CSIGCNIVGIMGSYNEQFF.

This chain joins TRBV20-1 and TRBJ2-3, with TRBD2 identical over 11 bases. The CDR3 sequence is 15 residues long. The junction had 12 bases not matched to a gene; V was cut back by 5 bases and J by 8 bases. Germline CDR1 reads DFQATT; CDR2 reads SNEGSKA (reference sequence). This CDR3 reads CSAPPLAGGMGTQYF. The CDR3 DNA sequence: TGCAGTGCTCCACCTTTAGCGGGGGGGATGGGTACGCAGTATTTT.

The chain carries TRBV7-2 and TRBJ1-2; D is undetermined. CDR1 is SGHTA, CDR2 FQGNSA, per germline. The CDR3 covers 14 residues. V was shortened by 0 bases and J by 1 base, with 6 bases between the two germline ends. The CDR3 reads CASSLAGVNYGYTF. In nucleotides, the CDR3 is TGTGCCAGCAGCTTAGCGGGAGTTAACTATGGCTACACCTTC.

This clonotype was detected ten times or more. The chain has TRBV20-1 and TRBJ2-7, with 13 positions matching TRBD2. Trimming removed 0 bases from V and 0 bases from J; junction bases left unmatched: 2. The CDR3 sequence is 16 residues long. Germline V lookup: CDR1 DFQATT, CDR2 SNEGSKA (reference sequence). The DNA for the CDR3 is TGCAGTGCTAGAGAACTAGCGGGAGGGAGCTCCTACGAGCAGTACTTC. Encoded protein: CSARELAGGSSYEQYF.

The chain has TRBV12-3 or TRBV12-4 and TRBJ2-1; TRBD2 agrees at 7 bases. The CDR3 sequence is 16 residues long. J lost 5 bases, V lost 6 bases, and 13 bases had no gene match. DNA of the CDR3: TGTGCCAGCAGCCCTCACTCGGGAGGAGGGAACAATGAGCAGTTCTTC. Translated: CASSPHSGGGNNEQFF.

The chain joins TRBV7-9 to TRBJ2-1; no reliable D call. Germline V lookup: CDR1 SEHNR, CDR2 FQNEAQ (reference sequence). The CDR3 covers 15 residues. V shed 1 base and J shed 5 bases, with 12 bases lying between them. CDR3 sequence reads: CASSLGSLPDNEQFF. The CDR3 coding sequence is TGTGCCAGCAGCTTAGGGAGCCTCCCCGACAATGAGCAGTTCTTC.

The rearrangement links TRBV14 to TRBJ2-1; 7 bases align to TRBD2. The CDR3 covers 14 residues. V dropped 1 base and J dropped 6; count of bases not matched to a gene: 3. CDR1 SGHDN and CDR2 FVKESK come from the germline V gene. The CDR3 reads CASSQVTGGNEQFF. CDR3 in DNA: TGTGCCAGCAGCCAAGTCACGGGGGGCAATGAGCAGTTCTTC.

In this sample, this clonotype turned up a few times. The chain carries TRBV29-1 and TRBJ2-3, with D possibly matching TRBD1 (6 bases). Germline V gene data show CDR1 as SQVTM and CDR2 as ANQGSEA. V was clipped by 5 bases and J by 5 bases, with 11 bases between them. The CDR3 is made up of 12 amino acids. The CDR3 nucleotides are TGCAGCGTTATAGGGGGAGTAGATACGCAGTATTTT. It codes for CSVIGGVDTQYF.

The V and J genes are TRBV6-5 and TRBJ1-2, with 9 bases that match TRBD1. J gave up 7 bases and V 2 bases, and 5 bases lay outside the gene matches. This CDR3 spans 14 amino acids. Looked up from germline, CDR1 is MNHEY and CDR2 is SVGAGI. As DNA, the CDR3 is TGTGCCAGCAGTTACCGGGACAGGGCTAGTGGCTACACCTTC. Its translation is CASSYRDRASGYTF.